This entry lists 20 T cell receptor beta chains sequenced from one sample in a study of immune heterogeneity within non-small cell lung tumors. As template, the study used bulk tumor genomic DNA at about 600 ng per sample. Several spatially distant biopsies were obtained per primary tumor intraoperatively. Patients with untreated, newly diagnosed non-small cell lung cancer underwent curative surgery. It was with 32 V and 13 J primers that multiplex PCR amplified TCR beta CDR3. Via MiXCR, TCRdb re-called the multiplex PCR reads, giving one row per CDR3 protein. In the table there are over 5,000 distinct CDR3 sequences, roughly a fifth of which are singletons. Material for sequencing was lung tumor tissue. The receptors originated from a woman aged 55-69 years with non-small cell lung cancer.

This clonotype is termed medium-sized. The V and J genes are TRBV28 and TRBJ1-5; D ambiguous. This CDR3 spans 14 amino acids. The ends were cut back, 3 bases at V and 1 base at J, with 7 bases in the middle. The V gene's germline CDR1 is MDHEN and CDR2 SYDVKM. The CDR3 sequence: CASSLLQSNQPQHF. Written as DNA, the CDR3 is TGTGCCAGCAGTTTGCTCCAAAGCAATCAGCCCCAGCATTTT.

This clonotype is medium-sized within its sample. The V and J genes are TRBV7-8 and TRBJ2-3; a possible D gene is TRBD2 (6 bases). The germline V gene has CDR1 SGHVS and CDR2 FQNEAQ. V gave up 4 bases and J gave up 4 bases, with 24 bases separating them. The CDR3 has 18 amino acids. The CDR3 coding sequence is TGTGCCAGCAGCTCCCTGGCCCGCGCCGGGACTCCACCAGATACGCAGTATTTT. Translated: CASSSLARAGTPPDTQYF.

The gene calls are TRBV12-3 or TRBV12-4 and TRBJ2-5, with D unclear. V was pared by 3 bases and J by 2 bases, with 10 bases between. The CDR3 runs to 14 residues. In nucleotides, the CDR3 is TGTGCCAGCAGTTTGCACAGCATACAAGAGACCCAGTACTTC. Amino acids: CASSLHSIQETQYF.

The CDR3 here is CASSLSLTGELFF. The CDR3 DNA reads TGTGCCAGCAGTTTGTCGCTCACCGGGGAGCTGTTTTTT. This sequence joins TRBV12-3 or TRBV12-4 and TRBJ2-2; the D is unclear. The CDR3 consists of 13 residues. With 3 bases removed from V and 4 bases from J, the gap between germline ends came to 6 bases.

Comment on this clonotype: A clone one base away is much larger, so this may be a read error. V usage is TRBV12-3 or TRBV12-4 and J usage is TRBJ1-1, with 8 bases aligning to TRBD1. There are 13 residues in the CDR3. V shed 8 bases, J shed 3 bases, and the junction held 5 bases outside the gene matches. Here the CDR3 DNA reads TGTGCCAGCCGACAGGGGCCCTACACTGAAGCTTTCTTT. Protein: CASRQGPYTEAFF.

By frequency in the sample, this clonotype is medium-sized. The chain is built from TRBV4-1 and TRBJ1-2, with TRBD1 as a possible D gene (5 bases). CDR1 MGHRA and CDR2 YSYEKL come from the germline V gene. Deletions cut 6 bases from V and 8 bases from J, with 19 bases between. The CDR3 totals 14 residues. CDR3 DNA: TGCGCCAGCAGAGTCGGGACGGCGTTAGGAGGCTACACCTTC. It translates to CASRVGTALGGYTF.

The chain employs TRBV9 and TRBJ2-5; 15 bases agree with TRBD2. This CDR3 spans 17 amino acids. J lost 5 bases, V lost 0 bases, and 5 bases had no gene match. Germline V lookup: CDR1 SGDLS, CDR2 YYNGEE. CDR3 nucleotides: TGTGCCAGCAGCGTAGGAGGACTAGCGGGGGGGGGGGAGACCCAGTACTTC. Its translation is CASSVGGLAGGGETQYF.

This clonotype was observed at least ten times. The chain links TRBV28 to TRBJ2-1; tentatively, D is TRBD1 (5 bases). This CDR3 is built from 15 residues. Looked up from germline, CDR1 is MDHEN and CDR2 is SYDVKM. V was shortened by 8 bases and J by 0 bases, with 14 bases between the two germline ends. CDR3 loop: CASGADSSSYNEQFF. The CDR3 DNA sequence: TGTGCCAGCGGGGCAGACTCAAGCTCCTACAATGAGCAGTTCTTC.

This clonotype is medium-sized (0.01 to 0.1%) within its sample. The chain couples TRBV2 to TRBJ1-4; 9 bases align to TRBD1. Germline trimming cut 3 bases from V and 6 bases from J; bases unmatched to any gene: 5. This CDR3 spans 15 amino acids. Germline CDR1 is SNHLY and CDR2 is FYNNEI. CDR3 sequence reads: CASSDVTGGDEKLFF. In DNA, the CDR3 is TGTGCCAGCAGTGACGTAACAGGGGGCGATGAAAAACTGTTTTTT.

The chain has TRBV28 and TRBJ2-7, with D unclear. CDR1 is MDHEN, CDR2 SYDVKM, per germline. The V end lost 3 bases, the J end lost 5 bases, and 17 bases lay between the germline ends. This CDR3 comprises 15 residues. CDR3 sequence (DNA): TGTGCCAGCAGTTTTGGGCCCCCTCAGCTTGACGAGCAGTACTTC. This sequence encodes CASSFGPPQLDEQYF. The whole variable domain, remainder taken from reference TRBV28 and TRBJ2-7, is DVKVTQSSRYLVKRTGEKVFLECVQDMDHENMFWYRQDPGLGLRLIYFSYDVKMKEKGDIPEGYSVSREKKERFSLILESASTNQTSMYLCASSFGPPQLDEQYFGPGTRLTVT.

This clonotype is medium-sized (0.01 to 0.1%) by share. The chain uses TRBV19 and TRBJ2-7, with 9 bases identical to TRBD1. Trimming removed 6 bases from V and 6 bases from J; junction bases left unmatched: 6. This CDR3 contains 13 residues. CDR1 and CDR2 from the germline V gene are LNHDA and SQIVND (reference sequence). The CDR3 sequence is CASRNLQGAEQYF. As DNA, the CDR3 is TGTGCCAGTAGAAATCTACAGGGGGCCGAGCAGTACTTC.

This clonotype was counted between two and nine times. The chain is built from TRBV7-3 and TRBJ2-7; 8 nucleotides match TRBD1. J lost 3 bases, V lost 4 bases, and 20 bases had no gene match. The CDR3 spans 19 residues. Germline assignment: CDR1 SGHTA and CDR2 FQGTGA. The CDR3 coding sequence is TGTGCCAGCAGCTCCCTCGGGACAGGACAGGTTCGGAGTCTCTACGAGCAGTACTTC. Its protein is CASSSLGTGQVRSLYEQYF. Full variable domain (missing parts from reference TRBV7-3 and TRBJ2-7): GAGVSQTPSNKVTEKGKYVELRCDPISGHTALYWYRQSLGQGPEFLIYFQGTGAADDSGLPNDRFFAVRPEGSVSTLKIQRTERGDSAVYLCASSSLGTGQVRSLYEQYFGPGTRLTVT.

In regard to this clonotype: Being one base from a much bigger clone, this may be a read error. The J gene is TRBJ2-1, the V gene TRBV7-9; D is uncertain. The CDR3 has 14 amino acids. V lost 5 bases to trimming and J lost 4 bases, with 12 bases between them. Germline V CDR1 and CDR2: SEHNR, FQNEAQ (reference sequence). In DNA form, the CDR3 reads TGTGCCAGCAGCCCGTGGACGGGTTACAATGAGCAGTTCTTC. It is translated as CASSPWTGYNEQFF.

V gene TRBV9 combines with J gene TRBJ1-6, with D unresolved. Between the trimmed V and J ends, which lost 3 bases and 8 bases, there was a span of 9 bases. Germline V gene data show CDR1 as SGDLS and CDR2 as YYNGEE. The CDR3 extends over 13 amino acids. The CDR3: CASSALYDSPLHF. The CDR3, as DNA: TGTGCCAGCAGCGCCCTGTACGATTCACCCCTCCACTTT.

This clonotype was seen ten or more times. The chain uses TRBV9 and TRBJ2-5; the D is unclear. Germline CDR1 reads SGDLS; CDR2 reads YYNGEE. The CDR3 is 15 amino acids. The V end lost 0 bases, the J end lost 4 bases, and 13 bases lay between the germline ends. In nucleotides, the CDR3 is TGTGCCAGCAGCGTAGACGCAACGGATACAGAGACCCAGTACTTC. This encodes CASSVDATDTETQYF.

This clonotype came up many times. V gene TRBV5-1 combines with J gene TRBJ1-2; TRBD1 aligns across 7 bases. Germline V CDR1 and CDR2: SGHRS, YFSETQ. The ends lost 0 bases at V and 6 bases at J; junction bases unmatched: 5. The CDR3 totals 14 residues. The CDR3 nucleotides read TGCGCCAGCAGCTTGGAGACAGGGTTGGATGGCTACACCTTC. As protein: CASSLETGLDGYTF.

In its sample, this clonotype was seen a few times. The chain links TRBV9 to TRBJ2-3; 10 nucleotides align to TRBD2. The CDR3 is 17 amino acids. V lost 2 bases to trimming and J lost 5 bases; unmatched junction nucleotides: 11. Germline V gene sequence: CDR1 SGDLS, CDR2 YYNGEE. DNA for the CDR3: TGTGCCAGCAGCGTGAGACGGGGGCTAGCGGGAGTAGATACGCAGTATTTT. This sequence encodes CASSVRRGLAGVDTQYF. The variable domain in full, completed from reference TRBV9 and TRBJ2-3, reads DSGVTQTPKHLITATGQRVTLRCSPRSGDLSVYWYQQSLDQGLQFLIQYYNGEERAKGNILERFSAQQFPDLHSELNLSSLELGDSALYFCASSVRRGLAGVDTQYFGPGTRLTVL.

This clonotype was seen a single time. A read error may produce the germline difference seen at one junction end. The chain joins TRBV28 to TRBJ1-6; 7 bases are shared with TRBD1. The CDR3 is 17 amino acids. CDR1 is MDHEN, CDR2 SYDVKM, per germline. The CDR3 reads CVSSLTGYRGFNSPLHF. CDR3 DNA: TGTGTCAGCAGTCTGACAGGGTACAGAGGGTTTAATTCACCCCTCCACTTT.

This clonotype was counted once. A read error is possible here, since a much larger clone lies one base away. The chain couples TRBV2 to TRBJ2-3; perhaps D is TRBD1 or TRBD2 (7 bases each). The CDR3 has 15 amino acids. Germline lookup yields CDR1 SNHLY and CDR2 FYNNEI. Trimming removed 4 bases at V and 2 bases at J, with 13 bases between. The CDR3 region has the DNA TGTGCCAGCAGTGCTGACAGGGACTACACAGATACGCAGTATTTT. It yields the protein CASSADRDYTDTQYF.

This clonotype is judged medium-sized. The chain carries TRBV5-1 and TRBJ2-1; D possibly corresponds to TRBD2 (5 bases). The germline V and J ends were trimmed by 4 bases and 5 bases, with 10 bases remaining between them. This CDR3 is 13 amino acids long. Germline CDR1 SGHRS, CDR2 YFSETQ. CDR3 in amino acids: CASSPLVNNEQFF. The CDR3 DNA reads as TGCGCCAGCAGCCCACTAGTGAACAATGAGCAGTTCTTC.